The source of this T cell receptor (beta chain) is a study of T-cell reconstitution after alpha-beta-depleted transplantation in children. Trimming stripped 5 bases from V and 1 base from J, with 17 bases between. In germline, CDR1 is ENHRY, CDR2 SYGVKD. This CDR3 spans 16 amino acids. This clonotype was observed a handful of times. Unique molecular identifiers were incorporated when the TCRbeta library was constructed. TCRdb itself ran the PCR reads through MiXCR, one entry per CDR3 protein. Of 500,000 or so distinct CDR3 sequences in the sample, approximately 32% are singletons; the top ten hold 2% to 3%.

The TCR originated in a human donor who donated a stem cell graft to a child with aplastic anemia. The chain employs TRBV10-3 and TRBJ1-1, with D possibly being TRBD1 (6 bases). Sequencing was performed on PBMCs from the stem cell graft donor, taken from the stem cell graft. CDR3 loop: CAISFAGGSGNTEAFF. DNA of the CDR3: TGTGCCATCAGTTTCGCGGGGGGCAGCGGGAACACTGAAGCTTTCTTT.